These 22 T cell receptor beta chains were all obtained from the same sample, sequenced in a study of beta chain features in type 1 diabetes. The study's findings and limits: All four CD4+ subsets from Type 1 diabetes patients carried moderately but significantly shorter TCRB CDR3s.

Reverse transcription of all isolated RNA meant that expressed TCRB transcripts were sequenced. Repertoires were generated with immunoSEQ multiplex PCR, while TCRdb's copy carries only in-frame clones and drops some. This table has about 160,000 clones, about 7.9% appearing once. Antigen specificity for these receptors is unknown. The sequenced sample was central memory CD4+ T cells from blood. The receptors come from a man younger than 35 with type 1 diabetes.

This clone occurred once. This sequence joins TRBV7-2 and TRBJ2-7; D might be TRBD2 (7 bases). The length of the CDR3 is 14 residues. V lost 1 base and J 5 bases, leaving 12 bases between the germline ends. The germline V gene has CDR1 SGHTA and CDR2 FQGNSA. Written as DNA, the CDR3 is TGTGCCAGCAGCTTAGTAGGGGGGGTACACGAGCAGTACTTC. This codes for CASSLVGGVHEQYF.

This clone appeared a few times. The gene calls are TRBV28 and TRBJ2-1, with 7 nucleotides matching TRBD2. This CDR3 region has 14 residues. The junction had 6 bases not matched to a gene; V was cut back by 5 bases and J by 5 bases. Germline V gene sequence: CDR1 MDHEN, CDR2 SYDVKM. The CDR3 nucleotides are TGTGCCAGCAGTGTCCGGACTAGGGACAATGAGCAGTTCTTC. This encodes CASSVRTRDNEQFF.

The chain couples TRBV7-9 to TRBJ2-3, with D possibly being TRBD1 (6 bases). CDR1 is SEHNR and CDR2 is FQNEAQ in the germline V gene (reference sequence). The CDR3 contains 14 residues. Trimming removed 3 bases from V and 2 bases from J, with 9 bases in between. CDR3 protein: CASSFQGSTDTQYF. DNA for the CDR3: TGTGCCAGCAGCTTCCAGGGGTCCACAGATACGCAGTATTTT.

This clone was counted only a few times. This chain links TRBV11-2 with TRBJ2-5, with 7 bases identical to TRBD1. Germline CDR1 reads SGHAT; CDR2 reads FQNNGV. The V segment lost 5 bases and the J segment 2 bases; nucleotides outside the gene matches: 5. There are 14 residues in the CDR3. CDR3 sequence: CASSPRTGQETQYF. CDR3 nucleotide sequence: TGTGCCAGCAGCCCAAGGACAGGTCAAGAGACCCAGTACTTC.

The genes are TRBV30 and TRBJ2-5; D unresolved. The CDR3 spans 12 residues. V was shortened by 0 bases and J by 5 bases, with 7 bases between the two germline ends. Germline V lookup: CDR1 GTSNPN, CDR2 SVGIG (reference sequence). CDR3 in DNA: TGTGCCTGGAGTGTACGTCGGGAGACCCAGTACTTC. It specifies CAWSVRRETQYF. Full variable domain (rest looked up from reference TRBV30 and TRBJ2-5): SQTIHQWPATLVQPVGSPLSLECTVEGTSNPNLYWYRQAAGRGLQLLFYSVGIGQISSEVPQNLSASRPQDRQFILSSKKLLLSDSGFYLCAWSVRRETQYFGPGTRLLVL.

In its sample, this clone was seen a few times. This chain uses TRBV19 with TRBJ2-7; 7 bases fit TRBD1. The CDR3 sequence is 13 residues long. Germline V CDR1 and CDR2: LNHDA, SQIVND (reference sequence). J lost 2 bases, V lost 9 bases, and 7 bases had no gene match. The CDR3 DNA reads TGTGCCAGCGGAGGACAGGCGGCCTACGAGCAGTACTTC. Translating gives CASGGQAAYEQYF. Together with reference TRBV19 and TRBJ2-7, the CDR3 gives the full variable domain: DGGITQSPKYLFRKEGQNVTLSCEQNLNHDAMYWYRQDPGQGLRLIYYSQIVNDFQKGDIAEGYSVSREKKESFPLTVTSAQKNPTAFYLCASGGQAAYEQYFGPGTRLTVT.

This clone occurred a few times. The V gene is TRBV4-1, the J gene TRBJ2-7; D ambiguous. The germline CDR1 and CDR2 sequences are MGHRA and YSYEKL. Trimming shortened V by 8 bases and J by 3 bases, and 2 bases separated the two germline ends. This CDR3 is built from 9 residues. The CDR3 loop reads CASRYEQYF. CDR3 DNA sequence: TGCGCCAGCCGCTACGAGCAGTACTTC.

The J gene is TRBJ2-7, the V gene TRBV5-4, with 11 bases that match TRBD2. CDR3 length: 15 amino acids. CDR1 SGHNT and CDR2 YYREEE come from the germline V gene (reference sequence). The V gene end was trimmed by 5 bases and the J gene end by 4 bases; junction bases not matched to a gene: 8. DNA of the CDR3: TGTGCCAGCAGTTACCCGGGACTAGCGGTTTACGAGCAGTACTTC. It is translated as CASSYPGLAVYEQYF.

This clone was seen more than once but under ten times. CDR3 in amino acids: CASSGAIGSGNTDTQYF. The CDR3 nucleotides read TGTGCCAGCAGCGGGGCCATAGGTAGCGGGAATACAGATACGCAGTATTTT. The rearrangement uses TRBV9 and TRBJ2-3; 8 nucleotides align to TRBD2. Per germline, CDR1 SGDLS and CDR2 YYNGEE. The CDR3 is made up of 17 amino acids. The J segment lost 3 bases and the V segment lost 3 bases, leaving 12 bases of the junction unmatched.

The rearrangement links TRBV6-5 to TRBJ1-1; 7 bases agree with TRBD1. The junction had 3 bases not matched to a gene; V was cut back by 5 bases and J by 3 bases. Germline V gene sequence: CDR1 MNHEY, CDR2 SVGAGI. This CDR3 spans 13 amino acids. CDR3 bases: TGTGCCAGCAGTCCCCAGGGGGACACTGAAGCTTTCTTT. It codes for CASSPQGDTEAFF.

Ten or more counts support this clone. The gene calls are TRBV5-1 and TRBJ2-2; the D is unclear. V was trimmed by 0 bases and J by 6 bases, leaving 12 bases between them. The germline CDR1 and CDR2 sequences are SGHRS and YFSETQ. This CDR3 spans 15 amino acids. As DNA, the CDR3 is TGCGCCAGCAGCTTGGTTGTAACTGAGGCCGGGGAGCTGTTTTTT. Its translation is CASSLVVTEAGELFF.

V gene TRBV2 combines with J gene TRBJ1-1; D unresolved. The germline V gene has CDR1 SNHLY and CDR2 FYNNEI. The CDR3 contains 14 residues. V shed 5 bases and J shed 3 bases, with 13 bases lying between them. This CDR3 is CASSPLKRYTEAFF. The CDR3 region has the DNA TGTGCCAGCAGTCCACTTAAGAGGTACACTGAAGCTTTCTTT. Together with reference TRBV2 and TRBJ1-1, the CDR3 gives the full variable domain: EPEVTQTPSHQVTQMGQEVILRCVPISNHLYFYWYRQILGQKVEFLVSFYNNEISEKSEIFDDQFSVERPDGSNFTLKIRSTKLEDSAMYFCASSPLKRYTEAFFGQGTRLTVV.

This clone was counted between two and nine times. The V gene is TRBV30, the J gene TRBJ2-2; 9 bases fit TRBD2. Germline V gene data show CDR1 as GTSNPN and CDR2 as SVGIG (reference sequence). CDR3 length: 16 residues. V lost 3 bases and J lost 6; bases outside the gene matches: 11. Here the CDR3 reads CAWRFYGGRAAGELFF. CDR3 bases: TGTGCCTGGAGGTTCTATGGCGGGAGGGCCGCCGGGGAGCTGTTTTTT.

This clone has just a few counts. The chain recombines TRBV29-1 with TRBJ2-7; 15 nucleotides align to TRBD2. Germline V gene lookup returns CDR1 SQVTM and CDR2 ANQGSEA. The CDR3 is 19 residues long. The J segment lost 0 bases and the V segment lost 6 bases, leaving 15 bases of the junction unmatched. The CDR3 sequence: CSVEKGWTSGGESSYEQYF. In DNA form, the CDR3 reads TGCAGCGTCGAAAAAGGATGGACTAGCGGGGGGGAAAGCTCCTACGAGCAGTACTTC.

This clone was observed a handful of times. This chain connects TRBV6-5 to TRBJ1-4; the D gene is possibly TRBD1 (6 bases). CDR3 length: 14 residues. From germline, CDR1 is MNHEY and CDR2 SVGAGI. V dropped 6 bases and J dropped 4 bases, with 12 bases sitting between them. CDR3 protein: CASRNRAYNEKLFF. The CDR3 region has the DNA TGTGCCAGCAGAAACAGGGCATATAATGAAAAACTGTTTTTT.

CDR3 nucleotide sequence: TGTGCCAGCAGCTTAGATAGTGTAGCCGGCTACACCTTC. Its translation is CASSLDSVAGYTF. The chain has TRBV11-2 and TRBJ1-2, with D hard to call. The CDR3 loop spans 13 amino acids. V gave up 0 bases and J gave up 8 bases, with 10 bases separating them. Germline V gives CDR1 SGHAT, CDR2 FQNNGV.

This sequence joins TRBV5-1 and TRBJ2-7, with D possibly being TRBD2 (5 bases). Germline V lookup: CDR1 SGHRS, CDR2 YFSETQ. The CDR3 runs to 12 residues. Between the trimmed V and J ends, which lost 2 bases and 4 bases, there was a span of 7 bases. The CDR3 is CASSLEGYEQYF. CDR3 sequence (DNA): TGCGCCAGCAGCTTAGAGGGTTACGAGCAGTACTTC.

The rearrangement joins TRBV4-2 to TRBJ2-1; 8 bases fit TRBD2. The V and J ends lost 4 bases and 7 bases, in that order; junction bases with no gene match: 12. The CDR3 totals 16 residues. Germline CDR1 is LGHNA and CDR2 is YNFKEQ. CDR3 DNA sequence: TGTGCCAGCAGCCCTCGTAGCGGGGATAGAAGTAATGAGCAGTTCTTC. Translation: CASSPRSGDRSNEQFF.

This clone was counted a few times. The genes are TRBV7-9 and TRBJ2-2; a possible D gene is TRBD1 (5 bases). Trimming stripped 4 bases from V and 4 bases from J, with 13 bases between. This CDR3 comprises 15 residues. Germline V gene data show CDR1 as SEHNR and CDR2 as FQNEAQ (reference sequence). Here the CDR3 DNA reads TGTGCCAGCAGCTCACGCCAGGGTGGCACCGGGGAGCTGTTTTTT. Translation gives CASSSRQGGTGELFF.

The chain uses TRBV7-2 and TRBJ2-5; TRBD1 might be the D (5 bases). The germline V gene encodes CDR1 SGHTA and CDR2 FQGNSA. The CDR3 spans 14 residues. V was shortened by 4 bases and J by 5 bases, with 14 bases between the two germline ends. CDR3 residues: CASSWGPGRETQYF. In DNA form, the CDR3 reads TGTGCCAGCAGCTGGGGCCCAGGGCGGGAGACCCAGTACTTC.

This clone occurred a few times. The V gene is TRBV4-2, the J gene TRBJ2-3; possible D gene TRBD1, 6 bases. The V and J ends lost 6 bases and 1 base respectively, with 14 bases between them. The CDR3 runs to 15 residues. The V gene's germline CDR1 is LGHNA and CDR2 YNFKEQ. The CDR3 region has the DNA TGTGCCAGCAGAGCCAGGGGATTCGGCACAGATACGCAGTATTTT. Translating it yields CASRARGFGTDTQYF.

The chain recombines TRBV5-1 with TRBJ2-4; D unclear. Germline V lookup: CDR1 SGHRS, CDR2 YFSETQ. V was trimmed by 7 bases and J by 3 bases, leaving 8 bases between them. The CDR3 consists of 12 residues. CDR3 loop: CASAQDKNIQYF. The CDR3 DNA reads TGCGCCAGCGCCCAGGACAAAAACATTCAGTACTTC. Variable domain in full (rest from reference TRBV5-1 and TRBJ2-4): KAGVTQTPRYLIKTRGQQVTLSCSPISGHRSVSWYQQTPGQGLQFLFEYFSETQRNKGNFPGRFSGRQFSNSRSEMNVSTLELGDSALYLCASAQDKNIQYFGAGTRLSVL.